The 10 T cell receptor beta chains below were found in one sample sequenced in a study of OX40 agonist ivuxolimab in advanced cancers. Measured with immunoSEQ multiplex PCR; TCRdb has only the in-frame clones, and not every one. This table has 13,000 to 15,000 clones, around 81% appearing once. This specimen consisted of CD4+ or CD8+ T cells sorted from blood, obtained in a trial of the OX40 agonist ivuxolimab. These receptors originate from an adult with an advanced solid tumor such as melanoma, head and neck, liver or kidney cancer.

The chain employs TRBV27 and TRBJ2-1; 10 bases agree with TRBD2. There are 20 residues in the CDR3. Per the germline V gene, CDR1 is MNHEY and CDR2 is SMNVEV (reference sequence). V lost 5 bases to trimming and J lost 0 bases; unmatched junction nucleotides: 16. The CDR3 reads CASSPPPGLAFHDSYNEQFF. For the CDR3, the DNA is TGTGCCAGCAGTCCCCCCCCGGGACTAGCGTTCCATGACTCCTACAATGAGCAGTTCTTC.

The V and J genes are TRBV11-3 and TRBJ2-5; no clear D. The length of the CDR3 is 14 residues. The germline V gene has CDR1 SGHNT and CDR2 YENEEA. V gave up 8 bases and J gave up 4 bases, with 17 bases separating them. The CDR3 coding sequence is TGTGCCAGCTCCTCGCATATCCACCCAGAGACCCAGTACTTC. Translated, it gives CASSSHIHPETQYF.

The V and J genes are TRBV14 and TRBJ2-7, with TRBD1 matching 9 bases. Trimming cost V 5 bases and J 3 bases; bases outside gene matches: 5. CDR3 length: 14 residues. From germline, CDR1 is SGHDN and CDR2 FVKESK. The CDR3 bases are TGTGCCAGCAGCTTTACGACAGGGGGCTACGAGCAGTACTTC. Amino acid sequence: CASSFTTGGYEQYF.

This chain uses TRBV7-2 with TRBJ2-1, with 10 nucleotides matching TRBD2. V dropped 8 bases and J dropped 3; count of bases not matched to a gene: 1. The CDR3 totals 13 residues. Per germline, CDR1 SGHTA and CDR2 FQGNSA. The CDR3 sequence is CASGTSVYNEQFF. Here the CDR3 DNA reads TGTGCCAGCGGGACTAGCGTCTACAATGAGCAGTTCTTC.

V usage is TRBV6-6 and J usage is TRBJ2-7; D possibly corresponds to TRBD2 (6 bases). This CDR3 region has 15 residues. V lost 2 bases to trimming and J lost 3 bases, with 14 bases between them. Germline CDR1 MNHNY, CDR2 SVGAGI (reference sequence). The CDR3: CASSYLLASVYEQYF. CDR3 nucleotide sequence: TGTGCCAGCAGTTACCTACTAGCATCGGTCTACGAGCAGTACTTC.

The chain has TRBV6-5 and TRBJ2-7; maybe TRBD1 (6 bases). The CDR3 contains 12 residues. Germline lookup yields CDR1 MNHEY and CDR2 SVGAGI. With 5 bases removed from V and 1 base from J, the gap between germline ends came to 6 bases. The CDR3 nucleotides are TGTGCCAGCAGTACAGGGTCCTACGAGCAGTACTTC. This sequence encodes CASSTGSYEQYF.

The rearrangement links TRBV18 to TRBJ2-2; D may be TRBD2 (5 bases). The V gene's germline CDR1 is KGHSH and CDR2 LQKENI. The CDR3 is 16 residues long. Trimming shortened V by 6 bases and J by 0 bases, and 14 bases separated the two germline ends. The CDR3 coding sequence is TGTGCCAGCTCCTCCGGACTCTTCTCGAACACCGGGGAGCTGTTTTTT. Translation gives CASSSGLFSNTGELFF.

This chain's CDR3 is CASSRTGADEQYF. CDR3 DNA: TGTGCCAGTAGTAGAACAGGGGCGGACGAGCAGTACTTC. V gene TRBV19 combines with J gene TRBJ2-7; 7 bases agree with TRBD1. Germline CDR1 is LNHDA and CDR2 is SQIVND (reference sequence). V was pared by 4 bases and J by 5 bases, with 5 bases of the junction left unmatched. This CDR3 spans 13 amino acids.

As DNA, the CDR3 is TGTGCCAGCAGCCCGGGGGGTGTGGATGAAAAACTGTTTTTT. Translation gives CASSPGGVDEKLFF. The genes are TRBV9 and TRBJ1-4; tentative D call: TRBD1 (5 bases). V was pared by 4 bases and J by 6 bases, with 13 bases between. The CDR3 is 14 residues long. CDR1 and CDR2 (germline): SGDLS, YYNGEE.

The chain has TRBV6-6 and TRBJ2-7; 9 nucleotides agree with TRBD2. V was pared by 7 bases and J by 0 bases, with 7 bases of the junction left unmatched. The CDR3 contains 15 residues. The germline gives CDR1 MNHNY, CDR2 SVGAGI (reference sequence). CDR3: CASTPTSGVSYEQYF. In nucleotides, the CDR3 is TGTGCCAGCACCCCGACTAGCGGAGTCTCCTACGAGCAGTACTTC.